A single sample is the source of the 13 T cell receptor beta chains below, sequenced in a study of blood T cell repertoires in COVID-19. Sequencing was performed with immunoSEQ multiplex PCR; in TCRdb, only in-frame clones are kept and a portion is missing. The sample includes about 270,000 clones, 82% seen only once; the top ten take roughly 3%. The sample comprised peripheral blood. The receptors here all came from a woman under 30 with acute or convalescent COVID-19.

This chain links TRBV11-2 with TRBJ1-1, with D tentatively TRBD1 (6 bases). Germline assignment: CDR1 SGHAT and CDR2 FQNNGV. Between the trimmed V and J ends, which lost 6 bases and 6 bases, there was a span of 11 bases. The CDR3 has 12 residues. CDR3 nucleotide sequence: TGTGCCAGCAGTCTAGGACAGCCTGAAGCTTTCTTT. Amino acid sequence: CASSLGQPEAFF.

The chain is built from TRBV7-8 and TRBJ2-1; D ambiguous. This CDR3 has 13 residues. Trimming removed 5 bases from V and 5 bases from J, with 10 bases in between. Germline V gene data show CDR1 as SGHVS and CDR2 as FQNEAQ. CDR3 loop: CASSLLSHNEQFF. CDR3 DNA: TGTGCCAGCAGCCTCTTAAGCCACAATGAGCAGTTCTTC.

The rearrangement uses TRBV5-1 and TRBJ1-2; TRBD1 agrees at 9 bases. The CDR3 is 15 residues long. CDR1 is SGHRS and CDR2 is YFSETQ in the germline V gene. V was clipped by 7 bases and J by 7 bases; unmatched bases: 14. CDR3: CASAEPVGQGRGYTF. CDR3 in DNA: TGCGCCAGCGCAGAACCCGTGGGACAGGGCCGTGGCTACACCTTC.

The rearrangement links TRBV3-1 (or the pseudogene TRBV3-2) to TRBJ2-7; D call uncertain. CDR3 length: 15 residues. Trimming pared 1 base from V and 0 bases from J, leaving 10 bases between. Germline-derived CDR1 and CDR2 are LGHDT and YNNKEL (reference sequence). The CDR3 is CASSQGGISSYEQYF. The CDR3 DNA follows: TGTGCCAGCAGCCAAGGAGGCATTTCCTCCTACGAGCAGTACTTC.

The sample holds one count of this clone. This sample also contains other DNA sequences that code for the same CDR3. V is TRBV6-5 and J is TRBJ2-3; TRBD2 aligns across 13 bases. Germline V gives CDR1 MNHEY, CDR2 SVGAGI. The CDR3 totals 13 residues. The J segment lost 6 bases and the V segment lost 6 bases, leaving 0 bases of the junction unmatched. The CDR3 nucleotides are TGTGCCAGCAGACTAGCGGGAGGGGATACGCAGTATTTT. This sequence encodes CASRLAGGDTQYF.

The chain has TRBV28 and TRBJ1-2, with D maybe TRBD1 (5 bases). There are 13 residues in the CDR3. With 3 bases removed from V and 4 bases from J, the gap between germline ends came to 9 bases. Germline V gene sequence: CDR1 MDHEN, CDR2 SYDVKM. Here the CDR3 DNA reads TGTGCCAGCAGTTTCGCCAGGGCCTATGGCTACACCTTC. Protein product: CASSFARAYGYTF.

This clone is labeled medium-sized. The CDR3 protein is CASSYSETGLNGYTF. The DNA of the CDR3 is TGTGCCAGCAGTTACTCGGAGACAGGCTTAAATGGCTACACCTTC. The V gene is TRBV6-2 or TRBV6-3, the J gene TRBJ1-2; the D gene is possibly TRBD1 (6 bases). CDR1 and CDR2 (germline): MNHEY, SVGEGT. The CDR3 sequence is 15 residues long. Trimming removed 0 bases at V and 6 bases at J, with 14 bases between.

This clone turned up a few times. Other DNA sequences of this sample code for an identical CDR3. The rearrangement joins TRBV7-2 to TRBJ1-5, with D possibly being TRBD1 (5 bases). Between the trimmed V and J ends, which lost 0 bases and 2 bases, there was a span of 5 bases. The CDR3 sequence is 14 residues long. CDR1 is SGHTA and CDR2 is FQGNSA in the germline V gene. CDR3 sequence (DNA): TGTGCCAGCAGCTTAGCAGGGGGCAATCAGCCCCAGCATTTT. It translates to CASSLAGGNQPQHF.

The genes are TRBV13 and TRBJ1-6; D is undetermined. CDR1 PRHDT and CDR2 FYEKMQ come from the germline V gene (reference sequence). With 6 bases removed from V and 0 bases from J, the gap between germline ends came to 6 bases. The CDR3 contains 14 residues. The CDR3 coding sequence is TGTGCCAGCAGGGGGAGCTCCTATAATTCACCCCTCCACTTT. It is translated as CASRGSSYNSPLHF. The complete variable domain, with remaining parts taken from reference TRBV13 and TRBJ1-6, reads AAGVIQSPRHLIKEKRETATLKCYPIPRHDTVYWYQQGPGQDPQFLISFYEKMQSDKGSIPDRFSAQQFSDYHSELNMSSLELGDSALYFCASRGSSYNSPLHFGNGTRLTVT.

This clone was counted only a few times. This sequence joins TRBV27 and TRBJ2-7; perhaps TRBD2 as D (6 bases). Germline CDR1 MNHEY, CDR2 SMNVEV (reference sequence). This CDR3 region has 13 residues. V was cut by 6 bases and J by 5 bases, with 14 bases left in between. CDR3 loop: CASSHGGTNEQYF. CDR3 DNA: TGTGCCAGCAGCCATGGAGGGACGAACGAGCAGTACTTC.

CDR3 nucleotides: TGTGCCAGCAGCGTCCCTAAAGCGGGACCGAACACCGGGGAGCTGTTTTTT. Translated, it gives CASSVPKAGPNTGELFF. The rearrangement joins TRBV11-2 to TRBJ2-2; TRBD2 matches 7 bases. V trimming: 5 bases; J trimming: 0 bases; junction bases outside the gene matches: 9. The germline CDR1 and CDR2 sequences are SGHAT and FQNNGV. This CDR3 is 17 amino acids long. Variable domain in full (rest from reference TRBV11-2 and TRBJ2-2): EAGVAQSPRYKIIEKRQSVAFWCNPISGHATLYWYQQILGQGPKLLIQFQNNGVVDDSQLPKDRFSAERLKGVDSTLKIQPAKLEDSAVYLCASSVPKAGPNTGELFFGEGSRLTVL.

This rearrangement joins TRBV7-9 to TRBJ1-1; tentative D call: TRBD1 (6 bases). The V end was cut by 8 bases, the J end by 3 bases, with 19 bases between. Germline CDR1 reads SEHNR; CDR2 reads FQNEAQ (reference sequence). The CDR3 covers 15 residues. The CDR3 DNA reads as TGTGCCAGCCTCGGGGGCGGGGGTTTTCACACTGAAGCTTTCTTT. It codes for CASLGGGGFHTEAFF.

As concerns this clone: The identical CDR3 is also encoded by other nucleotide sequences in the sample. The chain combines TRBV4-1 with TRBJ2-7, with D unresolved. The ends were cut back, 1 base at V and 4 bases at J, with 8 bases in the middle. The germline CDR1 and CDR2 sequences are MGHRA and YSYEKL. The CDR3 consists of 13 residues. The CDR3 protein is CASSQGLDYEQYF. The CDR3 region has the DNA TGCGCCAGCAGCCAAGGGCTCGATTACGAGCAGTACTTC.